This TCR beta chain was captured by sequencing in a study of cytomegalovirus exposure and HLA in healthy donors. Regarding the study as a whole: Associated with cytomegalovirus, according to the listing, were 170 or so TCR beta chains. Subsequent analysis of the approximately 110 validation repertoires found a tendency for first-cohort TCR clusters to co-occur.

Comments on this clone: Antigen: not known.

The table came from immunoSEQ multiplex PCR; TCRdb's copy has only in-frame clones and leaves some out. Of 80,000 to 90,000 clones in the sample, roughly 97% are singletons; the top ten hold more than 0.65%. The CDR3 is 13 amino acids. Looked up from germline, CDR1 is LNHDA and CDR2 is SQIVND (reference sequence). Trimming left V 8 bases short and J 2 bases short, with 10 bases between. J is TRBJ2-1 and V is TRBV19, with no clear D. The TCR sequence derives from a man aged 18 to 30 in good health and CMV-seronegative. The sample taken for sequencing was PBMCs. The CDR3 DNA follows: TGTGCCAGTCAGGTTGCAACCTACAATGAGCAGTTCTTC. It specifies CASQVATYNEQFF.